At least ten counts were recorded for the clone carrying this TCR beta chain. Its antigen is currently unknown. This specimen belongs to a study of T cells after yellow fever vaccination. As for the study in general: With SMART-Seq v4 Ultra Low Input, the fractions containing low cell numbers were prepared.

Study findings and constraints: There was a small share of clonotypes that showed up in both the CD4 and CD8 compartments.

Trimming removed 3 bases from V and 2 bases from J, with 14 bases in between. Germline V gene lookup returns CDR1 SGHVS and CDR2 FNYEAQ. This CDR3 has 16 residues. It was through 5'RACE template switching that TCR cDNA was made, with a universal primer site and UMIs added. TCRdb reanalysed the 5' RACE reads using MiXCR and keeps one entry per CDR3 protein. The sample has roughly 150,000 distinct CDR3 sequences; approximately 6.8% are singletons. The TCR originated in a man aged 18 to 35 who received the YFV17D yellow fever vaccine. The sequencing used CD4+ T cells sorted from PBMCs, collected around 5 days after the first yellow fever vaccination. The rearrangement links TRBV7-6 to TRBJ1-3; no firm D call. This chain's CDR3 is CASSFKPPGTGNTIYF. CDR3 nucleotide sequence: TGTGCCAGCAGCTTTAAGCCCCCAGGCACTGGAAACACCATATATTTT.